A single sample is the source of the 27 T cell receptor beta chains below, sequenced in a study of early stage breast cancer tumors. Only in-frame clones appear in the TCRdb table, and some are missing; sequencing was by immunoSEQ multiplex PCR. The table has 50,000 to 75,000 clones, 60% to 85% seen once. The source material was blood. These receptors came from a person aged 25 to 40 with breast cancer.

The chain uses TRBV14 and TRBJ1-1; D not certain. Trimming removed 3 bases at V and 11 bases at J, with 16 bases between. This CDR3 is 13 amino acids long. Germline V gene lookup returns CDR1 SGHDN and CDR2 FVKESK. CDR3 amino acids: CASSHGPQSLAFF. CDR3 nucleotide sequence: TGTGCCAGCAGCCACGGCCCTCAGAGCCTCGCTTTCTTT.

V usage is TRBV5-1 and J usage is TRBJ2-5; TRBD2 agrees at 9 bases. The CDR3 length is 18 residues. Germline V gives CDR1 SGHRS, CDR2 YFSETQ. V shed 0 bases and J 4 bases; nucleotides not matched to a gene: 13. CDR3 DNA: TGCGCCAGCAGCTTGGCCCAGGGCGGGAGGGGTCCTGGAGAGACCCAGTACTTC. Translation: CASSLAQGGRGPGETQYF.

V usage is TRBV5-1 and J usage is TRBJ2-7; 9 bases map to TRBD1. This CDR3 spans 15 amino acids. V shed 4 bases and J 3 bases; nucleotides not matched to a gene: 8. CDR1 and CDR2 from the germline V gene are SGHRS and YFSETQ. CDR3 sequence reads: CASSAGQGELYEQYF. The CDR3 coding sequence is TGCGCCAGCAGCGCGGGACAGGGAGAGCTCTACGAGCAGTACTTC.

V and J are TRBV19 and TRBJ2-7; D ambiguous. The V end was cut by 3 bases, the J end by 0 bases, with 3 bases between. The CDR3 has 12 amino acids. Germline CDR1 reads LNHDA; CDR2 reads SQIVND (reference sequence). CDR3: CASSITSYEQYF. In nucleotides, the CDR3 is TGTGCCAGTAGTATTACCTCCTACGAGCAGTACTTC. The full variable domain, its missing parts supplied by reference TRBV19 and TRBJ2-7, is DGGITQSPKYLFRKEGQNVTLSCEQNLNHDAMYWYRQDPGQGLRLIYYSQIVNDFQKGDIAEGYSVSREKKESFPLTVTSAQKNPTAFYLCASSITSYEQYFGPGTRLTVT.

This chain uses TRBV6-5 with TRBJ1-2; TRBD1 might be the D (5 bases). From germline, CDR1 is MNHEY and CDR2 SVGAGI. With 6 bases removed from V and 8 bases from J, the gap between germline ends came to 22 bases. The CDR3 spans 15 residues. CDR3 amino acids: CASSKTGLGSGGYTF. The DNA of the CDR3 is TGTGCCAGCAGCAAAACAGGTTTAGGTTCGGGCGGCTACACCTTC.

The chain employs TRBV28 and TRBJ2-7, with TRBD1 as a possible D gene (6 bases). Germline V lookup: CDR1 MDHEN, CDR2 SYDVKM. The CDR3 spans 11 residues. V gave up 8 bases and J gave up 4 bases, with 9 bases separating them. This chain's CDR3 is CASGRGYEQYF. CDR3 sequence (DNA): TGTGCCAGCGGAAGGGGGTACGAGCAGTACTTC.

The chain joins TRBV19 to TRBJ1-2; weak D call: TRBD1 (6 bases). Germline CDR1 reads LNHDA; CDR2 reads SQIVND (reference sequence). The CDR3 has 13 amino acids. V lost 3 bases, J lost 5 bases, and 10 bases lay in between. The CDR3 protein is CASSISQGYGYTF. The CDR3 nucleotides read TGTGCCAGTAGTATTAGCCAGGGGTATGGCTACACCTTC.

CDR3 in DNA: TGTGCCAGCAGTTTTCCCGGGACTAGAGTCTACGAGCAGTACTTC. This gives the protein CASSFPGTRVYEQYF. The rearrangement links TRBV5-4 to TRBJ2-7; the match to TRBD2 covers 8 bases. The CDR3 length is 15 residues. The germline V gene encodes CDR1 SGHNT and CDR2 YYREEE (reference sequence). J lost 3 bases, V lost 5 bases, and 10 bases had no gene match.

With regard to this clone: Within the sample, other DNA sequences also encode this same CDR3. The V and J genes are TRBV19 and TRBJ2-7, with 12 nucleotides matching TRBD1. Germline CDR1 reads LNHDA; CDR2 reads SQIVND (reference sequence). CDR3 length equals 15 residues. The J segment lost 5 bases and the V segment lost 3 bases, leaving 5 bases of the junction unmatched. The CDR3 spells CASSITGTGGNEQYF. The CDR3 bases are TGTGCCAGTAGTATTACCGGGACAGGGGGCAACGAGCAGTACTTC.

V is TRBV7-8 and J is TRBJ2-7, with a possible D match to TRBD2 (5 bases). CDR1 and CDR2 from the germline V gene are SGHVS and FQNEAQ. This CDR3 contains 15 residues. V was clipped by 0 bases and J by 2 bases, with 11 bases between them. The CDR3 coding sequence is TGTGCCAGCAGCTTAGCCGGGGAGTGGGCCTACGAGCAGTACTTC. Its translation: CASSLAGEWAYEQYF.

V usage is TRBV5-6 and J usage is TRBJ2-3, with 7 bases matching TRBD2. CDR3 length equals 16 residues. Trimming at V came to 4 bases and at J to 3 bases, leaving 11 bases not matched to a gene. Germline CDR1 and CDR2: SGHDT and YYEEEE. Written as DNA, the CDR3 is TGTGCCAGCAGCCGCTGGGCGGGAGTGAGGACAGATACGCAGTATTTT. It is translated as CASSRWAGVRTDTQYF. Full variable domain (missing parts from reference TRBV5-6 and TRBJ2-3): DAGVTQSPTHLIKTRGQQVTLRCSPKSGHDTVSWYQQALGQGPQFIFQYYEEEERQRGNFPDRFSGHQFPNYSSELNVNALLLGDSALYLCASSRWAGVRTDTQYFGPGTRLTVL.

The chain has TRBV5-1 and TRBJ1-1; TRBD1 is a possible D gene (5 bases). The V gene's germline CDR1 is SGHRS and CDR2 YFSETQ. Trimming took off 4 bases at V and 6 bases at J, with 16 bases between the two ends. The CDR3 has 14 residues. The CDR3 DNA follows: TGCGCCAGCAGCGTACCTGGGACCCACTCTGAAGCTTTCTTT. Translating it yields CASSVPGTHSEAFF.

Here the CDR3 reads CASSTLTGRETQYF. CDR3 nucleotide sequence: TGTGCCAGCAGCACCCTTACAGGGCGCGAGACCCAGTACTTC. The chain carries TRBV6-5 and TRBJ2-5; TRBD1 might be the D (6 bases). CDR3 length equals 14 residues. The germline gives CDR1 MNHEY, CDR2 SVGAGI. V lost 6 bases and J lost 5, with 16 bases in between.

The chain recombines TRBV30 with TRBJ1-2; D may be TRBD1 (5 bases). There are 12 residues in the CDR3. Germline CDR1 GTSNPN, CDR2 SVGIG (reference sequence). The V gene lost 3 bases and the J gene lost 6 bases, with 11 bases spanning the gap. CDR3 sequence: CAWSPGGNGYTF. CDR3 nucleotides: TGTGCCTGGAGCCCGGGGGGGAATGGCTACACCTTC.

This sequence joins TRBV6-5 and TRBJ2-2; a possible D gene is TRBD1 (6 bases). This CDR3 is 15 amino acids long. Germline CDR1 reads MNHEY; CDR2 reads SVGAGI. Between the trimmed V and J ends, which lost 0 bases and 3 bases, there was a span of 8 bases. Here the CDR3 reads CASSYSQGYTGELFF. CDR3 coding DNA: TGTGCCAGCAGTTACTCGCAGGGGTACACCGGGGAGCTGTTTTTT.

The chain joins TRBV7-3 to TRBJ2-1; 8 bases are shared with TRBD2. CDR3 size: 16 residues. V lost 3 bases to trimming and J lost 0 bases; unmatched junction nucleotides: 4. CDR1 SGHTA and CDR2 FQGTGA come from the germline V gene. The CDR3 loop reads CASSFSGLASYNEQFF. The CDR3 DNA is TGTGCCAGCAGCTTCTCCGGACTAGCCTCCTACAATGAGCAGTTCTTC.

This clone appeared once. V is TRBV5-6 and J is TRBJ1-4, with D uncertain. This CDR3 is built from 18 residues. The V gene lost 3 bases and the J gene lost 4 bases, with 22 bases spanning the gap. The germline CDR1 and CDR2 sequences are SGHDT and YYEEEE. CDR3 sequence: CASSSRFDTPGVNEKLFF. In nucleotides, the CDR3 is TGTGCCAGCAGCTCTCGATTTGATACTCCCGGGGTTAATGAAAAACTGTTTTTT.

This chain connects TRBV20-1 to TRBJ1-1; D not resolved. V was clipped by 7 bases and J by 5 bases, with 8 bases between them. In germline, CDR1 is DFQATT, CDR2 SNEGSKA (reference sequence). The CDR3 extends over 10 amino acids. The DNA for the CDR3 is TGCAGTGGGACGGGGACTGAAGCTTTCTTT. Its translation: CSGTGTEAFF.

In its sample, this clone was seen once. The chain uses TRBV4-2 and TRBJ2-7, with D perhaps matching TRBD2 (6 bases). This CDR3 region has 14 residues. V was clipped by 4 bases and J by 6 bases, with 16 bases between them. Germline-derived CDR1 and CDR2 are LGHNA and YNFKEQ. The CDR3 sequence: CASSPGTGLVEQYF. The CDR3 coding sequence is TGTGCCAGCAGCCCCGGGACTGGTCTAGTCGAGCAGTACTTC.

The CDR3 sequence is CASSLERGADTEAFF. DNA of the CDR3: TGTGCCAGCAGCTTGGAGCGGGGGGCGGACACTGAAGCTTTCTTT. The chain recombines TRBV5-6 with TRBJ1-1, with D possibly being TRBD1 (6 bases). Per germline, CDR1 SGHDT and CDR2 YYEEEE. V was trimmed by 0 bases and J by 3 bases, leaving 12 bases between them. The CDR3 totals 15 residues.

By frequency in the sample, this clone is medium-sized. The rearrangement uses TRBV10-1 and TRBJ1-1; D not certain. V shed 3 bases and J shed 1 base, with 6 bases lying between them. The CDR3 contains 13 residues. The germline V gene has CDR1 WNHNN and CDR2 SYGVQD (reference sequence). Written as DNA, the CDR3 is TGCGCCAGCAGTGATCAGAGGAACACTGAAGCTTTCTTT. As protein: CASSDQRNTEAFF.

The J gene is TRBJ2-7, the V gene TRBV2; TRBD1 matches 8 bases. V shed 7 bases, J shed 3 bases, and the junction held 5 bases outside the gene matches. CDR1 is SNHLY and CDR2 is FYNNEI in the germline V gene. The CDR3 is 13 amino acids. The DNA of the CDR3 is TGTGCCAGCACCCGGGACAGGAGCTACGAGCAGTACTTC. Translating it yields CASTRDRSYEQYF.

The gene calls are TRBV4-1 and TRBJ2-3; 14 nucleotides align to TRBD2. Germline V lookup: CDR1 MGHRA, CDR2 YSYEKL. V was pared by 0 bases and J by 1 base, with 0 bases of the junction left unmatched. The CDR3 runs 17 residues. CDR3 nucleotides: TGCGCCAGCAGCCAAGAGGGACTAGCGGGAGGCACAGATACGCAGTATTTT. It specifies CASSQEGLAGGTDTQYF.

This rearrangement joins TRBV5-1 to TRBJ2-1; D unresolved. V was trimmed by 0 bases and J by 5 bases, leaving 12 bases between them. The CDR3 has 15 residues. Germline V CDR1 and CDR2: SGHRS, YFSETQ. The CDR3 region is CASSLALGIDNEQFF. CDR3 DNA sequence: TGCGCCAGCAGCTTGGCTTTGGGGATCGACAATGAGCAGTTCTTC.

The CDR3 is CASSFGGGYGYTF. The CDR3 DNA follows: TGTGCCAGCAGCTTTGGGGGCGGCTATGGCTACACCTTC. This rearrangement joins TRBV7-2 to TRBJ1-2; tentatively, D is TRBD1 (6 bases). The V gene's germline CDR1 is SGHTA and CDR2 FQGNSA. Trimming pared 3 bases from V and 4 bases from J, leaving 9 bases between. CDR3 length: 13 residues.

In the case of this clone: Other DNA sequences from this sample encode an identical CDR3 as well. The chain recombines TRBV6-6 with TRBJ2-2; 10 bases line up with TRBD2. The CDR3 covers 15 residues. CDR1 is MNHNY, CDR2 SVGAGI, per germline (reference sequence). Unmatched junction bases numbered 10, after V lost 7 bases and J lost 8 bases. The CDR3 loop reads CASIRASGSSGELFF. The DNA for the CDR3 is TGTGCCAGCATCCGGGCTAGCGGGAGTTCGGGGGAGCTGTTTTTT.

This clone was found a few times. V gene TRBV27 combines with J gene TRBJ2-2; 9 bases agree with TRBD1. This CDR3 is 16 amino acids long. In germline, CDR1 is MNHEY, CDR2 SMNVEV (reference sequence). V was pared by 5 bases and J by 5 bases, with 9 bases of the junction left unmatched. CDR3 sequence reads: CASSPWDRVGTGELFF. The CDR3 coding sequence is TGTGCCAGCAGTCCATGGGACAGGGTCGGTACCGGGGAGCTGTTTTTT.